A single sample gave rise to the 7 T cell receptor beta chains below, sequenced in a study of T-cell memory formation after mild COVID-19. Each CDR3 protein gets one entry after TCRdb re-called the 5' RACE reads with MiXCR. The sample lists some 150,000 distinct CDR3 sequences, roughly 6.3% occurring once. The sample comprised PBMCs or a T cell subset sorted from them (not recorded which). The receptor source for this set is an adult woman who had mild COVID-19 (a few samples of this study predate the infection). Cell type and time point are not known.

This clonotype was recorded many times. The chain employs TRBV12-3 or TRBV12-4 and TRBJ2-5; possible D gene TRBD1, 5 bases. The CDR3 covers 16 residues. V dropped 0 bases and J dropped 1 base, with 12 bases sitting between them. The CDR3 spells CASSLAGARGQETQYF. CDR3 nucleotide sequence: TGTGCCAGCAGTTTAGCAGGGGCTAGAGGCCAAGAGACCCAGTACTTC.

This clonotype was recorded at least ten times. The gene calls are TRBV7-2 and TRBJ2-1; tentatively, D is TRBD2 (7 bases). CDR3 length: 16 residues. With 1 base removed from V and 0 bases from J, the gap between germline ends came to 10 bases. Germline lookup yields CDR1 SGHTA and CDR2 FQGNSA. CDR3 sequence: CASSLGGGGSYNEQFF. The CDR3 DNA reads as TGTGCCAGCAGCTTAGGAGGGGGGGGCTCCTACAATGAGCAGTTCTTC.

This clonotype turned up a few times. The CDR3 sequence is CSAKGVVGEKLFF. The CDR3 region has the DNA TGCAGTGCTAAAGGGGTCGTGGGTGAAAAACTGTTTTTT. The rearrangement links TRBV20-1 to TRBJ1-4; tentative D call: TRBD1 (5 bases). Trimming removed 4 bases at V and 7 bases at J, with 13 bases between. CDR3 length: 13 amino acids. CDR1 is DFQATT and CDR2 is SNEGSKA in the germline V gene (reference sequence).

This clonotype was detected only a few times. The V and J genes are TRBV5-6 and TRBJ1-1; no firm D call. Germline V gene sequence: CDR1 SGHDT, CDR2 YYEEEE. This CDR3 spans 14 amino acids. Trimming shortened V by 0 bases and J by 1 base, and 7 bases separated the two germline ends. CDR3 in amino acids: CASSLAGGNTEAFF. The CDR3 coding sequence is TGTGCCAGCAGCTTGGCCGGTGGGAACACTGAAGCTTTCTTT. Full variable domain (missing parts from reference TRBV5-6 and TRBJ1-1): DAGVTQSPTHLIKTRGQQVTLRCSPKSGHDTVSWYQQALGQGPQFIFQYYEEEERQRGNFPDRFSGHQFPNYSSELNVNALLLGDSALYLCASSLAGGNTEAFFGQGTRLTVV.

This clonotype was seen at least ten times. The V call is TRBV7-8, the J call TRBJ2-6; 9 bases align to TRBD1. The ends lost 5 bases at V and 1 base at J; junction bases unmatched: 9. The germline CDR1 and CDR2 sequences are SGHVS and FQNEAQ. This CDR3 contains 18 residues. The CDR3 DNA reads as TGTGCCAGCAGCCTGCGGGACAGGGCCCGATCTGGGGCCAACGTCCTGACTTTC. This translates into CASSLRDRARSGANVLTF.

The chain employs TRBV21-1 and TRBJ2-7; the D call in the table, TRBD1, was not verified against the DNA. TRBV21-1 is a known pseudogene. The CDR3 is 13 residues long. The CDR3 protein is CASSKIPASEQYF. CDR3 bases: TGTGCCAGCAGCAAAATCCCGGCAAGCGAGCAGTACTTC.

This clonotype occurred many times. The J gene is TRBJ2-1, the V gene TRBV10-3, with D tentatively TRBD2 (5 bases). V was trimmed by 6 bases and J by 6 bases, leaving 18 bases between them. The CDR3 is 15 residues long. Looked up from germline, CDR1 is ENHRY and CDR2 is SYGVKD. CDR3 DNA sequence: TGTGCCATCAGGAGAACAGTCGAGGGCCCCAATGAGCAGTTCTTC. Translating gives CAIRRTVEGPNEQFF.